A single sample is the source of the 29 T cell receptor beta chains below, sequenced in a study of shared clonotypes between healthy human individuals. Clones were sequenced by immunoSEQ multiplex PCR, and TCRdb holds only the in-frame ones, with some missing. The table shows 2,500,000 or so clones, with more than 85% occurring only once. What was sequenced was naive CD4+ T cells from PBMCs. Indicated subset: CD45RA+ positively selected. The receptors were gathered from a man younger than 35 in good health. Some clones in this sample may be carry-over from other donors' samples.

This chain links TRBV5-1 with TRBJ2-7; D may correspond to TRBD1 or TRBD2 (6 bases each). Germline CDR1 SGHRS, CDR2 YFSETQ. The CDR3 contains 14 residues. Trimming cost V 1 base and J 2 bases, with 10 bases left between them. CDR3 nucleotide sequence: TGCGCCAGCAGCTTGCGCGGGACAACCTACGAGCAGTACTTC. As protein: CASSLRGTTYEQYF.

The chain carries TRBV29-1 and TRBJ1-2; 7 bases fit TRBD1. CDR3 length: 15 amino acids. Looked up from germline, CDR1 is SQVTM and CDR2 is ANQGSEA. The V segment lost 6 bases and the J segment 4 bases; nucleotides outside the gene matches: 14. The CDR3 is CSVFWTGATSYGYTF. DNA for the CDR3: TGCAGCGTCTTTTGGACAGGTGCCACCTCCTATGGCTACACCTTC.

This clone was found once. The same CDR3 can be traced to other DNA sequences in this sample. V gene TRBV27 combines with J gene TRBJ2-1, with D perhaps matching TRBD2 (5 bases). Deletions cut 3 bases from V and 5 bases from J, with 5 bases between. This CDR3 spans 12 amino acids. Per germline, CDR1 MNHEY and CDR2 SMNVEV (reference sequence). CDR3 DNA: TGTGCCAGCAGTTTTAGCGACAATGAGCAGTTCTTC. Its translation is CASSFSDNEQFF.

The rearrangement uses TRBV30 and TRBJ2-7; possibly TRBD2 for D (6 bases). CDR3 length: 16 residues. V was cut by 0 bases and J by 0 bases, with 15 bases left in between. Germline V gene lookup returns CDR1 GTSNPN and CDR2 SVGIG (reference sequence). CDR3 DNA sequence: TGTGCCTGGAGTGTCTTGCGGGGATTAAGCTCCTACGAGCAGTACTTC. It specifies CAWSVLRGLSSYEQYF.

As for this clone: Different DNA sequences within this sample yield the same CDR3. The chain recombines TRBV25-1 with TRBJ1-6; D not certain. From germline, CDR1 is MGHDK and CDR2 SYGVNS. Deletions cut 3 bases from V and 0 bases from J, with 9 bases between. The CDR3 totals 16 residues. This CDR3 reads CASSEGGSSYNSPLHF. The CDR3 bases are TGTGCCAGCAGTGAGGGAGGGAGCTCCTATAATTCACCCCTCCACTTT.

Here the CDR3 DNA reads TGCAGCGTCTTCGGACCGAGCTCTGGGGCCAACGTCCTGACTTTC. It is translated as CSVFGPSSGANVLTF. The genes are TRBV29-1 and TRBJ2-6; no clear D gene. Per the germline V gene, CDR1 is SQVTM and CDR2 is ANQGSEA. The V end was cut by 6 bases, the J end by 0 bases, with 12 bases between. The CDR3 is 15 residues long.

Turning to this clone: Within the sample, other DNA sequences also encode this same CDR3. CDR3 protein: CASSLAGQVNTEAFF. DNA for the CDR3: TGTGCCAGCAGCTTAGCAGGACAGGTTAACACTGAAGCTTTCTTT. The chain carries TRBV7-2 and TRBJ1-1; 7 nucleotides match TRBD1. Germline V lookup: CDR1 SGHTA, CDR2 FQGNSA. The CDR3 consists of 15 residues. The V and J ends lost 0 bases and 2 bases, in that order; junction bases with no gene match: 3.

The V and J genes are TRBV28 and TRBJ1-5, with TRBD1 as a possible D gene (5 bases). The CDR3 consists of 12 residues. The V and J ends lost 6 bases and 11 bases respectively, with 14 bases between them. CDR1 MDHEN and CDR2 SYDVKM come from the germline V gene. CDR3 sequence reads: CASSGGTAAQHF. CDR3 nucleotide sequence: TGTGCCAGCAGCGGAGGGACCGCGGCCCAGCATTTT.

Note on this clone: This CDR3 is also generated by other DNA sequences in the sample. The V call is TRBV7-9, the J call TRBJ1-5; maybe TRBD1 (5 bases). The CDR3 is 14 amino acids. CDR1 is SEHNR, CDR2 FQNEAQ, per germline (reference sequence). Between the trimmed V and J ends, which lost 5 bases and 3 bases, there was a span of 11 bases. As DNA, the CDR3 is TGTGCCAGCAGCCCCACAGGCGACAATCAGCCCCAGCATTTT. Translating it yields CASSPTGDNQPQHF.

This clone has a single count. V is TRBV18 and J is TRBJ1-1; 7 bases are a match to TRBD1. This CDR3 spans 17 amino acids. CDR1 is KGHSH, CDR2 LQKENI, per germline. Unmatched junction bases numbered 10, after V lost 3 bases and J lost 0 bases. This CDR3 reads CASSPPHTTGLNTEAFF. CDR3 nucleotides: TGTGCCAGCTCACCCCCGCATACGACAGGGCTGAACACTGAAGCTTTCTTT.

The chain has TRBV30 and TRBJ1-5; D is perhaps TRBD1 (5 bases). The CDR3 consists of 13 residues. The V gene's germline CDR1 is GTSNPN and CDR2 SVGIG (reference sequence). V was clipped by 3 bases and J by 7 bases, with 13 bases between them. As DNA, the CDR3 is TGTGCCTGGAGAGGGCAGGGCCGGCAGCCCCAGCATTTT. Protein: CAWRGQGRQPQHF.

The chain combines TRBV28 with TRBJ2-1, with 7 bases identical to TRBD1. In germline, CDR1 is MDHEN, CDR2 SYDVKM. There are 12 residues in the CDR3. V was clipped by 6 bases and J by 15 bases; unmatched bases: 11. The CDR3 protein is CASSSLRTGGFF. CDR3 nucleotides: TGTGCCAGCAGCAGTCTTCGGACAGGTGGGTTCTTC. The whole variable domain, filled in from reference TRBV28 and TRBJ2-1, reads DVKVTQSSRYLVKRTGEKVFLECVQDMDHENMFWYRQDPGLGLRLIYFSYDVKMKEKGDIPEGYSVSREKKERFSLILESASTNQTSMYLCASSSLRTGGFFGPGTRLTVL.

The rearrangement joins TRBV28 to TRBJ1-3; unclear D gene. This CDR3 comprises 14 residues. The V end lost 3 bases, the J end lost 8 bases, and 14 bases lay between the germline ends. Germline values: CDR1 MDHEN, CDR2 SYDVKM. The CDR3 loop is CASSFPPPRDTIYF. CDR3 DNA: TGTGCCAGCAGTTTCCCGCCTCCCCGAGACACCATATATTTT.

The chain is built from TRBV7-8 and TRBJ2-1; 10 bases line up with TRBD2. CDR1 and CDR2 (germline): SGHVS, FQNEAQ. V lost 1 base and J lost 7; bases outside the gene matches: 1. This CDR3 spans 14 amino acids. This CDR3 is CASSLGGLANEQFF. CDR3 DNA: TGTGCCAGCAGCTTAGGGGGACTAGCGAATGAGCAGTTCTTC.

CDR3 nucleotide sequence: TGTGCCAGCATCCCCGGGACGGCTGGAAACACCATATATTTT. The encoded protein is CASIPGTAGNTIYF. The V gene is TRBV11-2, the J gene TRBJ1-3; D is perhaps TRBD1 (5 bases). CDR1 and CDR2 (germline): SGHAT, FQNNGV. CDR3 length: 14 residues. The V end lost 7 bases, the J end lost 2 bases, and 12 bases lay between the germline ends.

This chain connects TRBV5-4 to TRBJ2-2, with 9 bases identical to TRBD2. The germline CDR1 and CDR2 sequences are SGHNT and YYREEE (reference sequence). The length of the CDR3 is 17 residues. Trimming removed 3 bases from V and 5 bases from J; junction bases left unmatched: 11. The CDR3 region has the DNA TGTGCCAGCAGCTCGCGGCGGGAGGGCCTTGGGACCGGGGAGCTGTTTTTT. Its protein is CASSSRREGLGTGELFF.

The rearrangement joins TRBV15 to TRBJ1-1; no reliable D call. Per germline, CDR1 LNHNV and CDR2 YYDKDF (reference sequence). The CDR3 length is 14 residues. The V end was cut by 0 bases, the J end by 1 base, with 6 bases between. The CDR3 region has the DNA TGTGCCACCAGCAGAGATGCGACGAACACTGAAGCTTTCTTT. This encodes CATSRDATNTEAFF.

This chain uses TRBV18 with TRBJ2-3; TRBD2 is a possible D gene (6 bases). The V and J ends lost 1 base and 2 bases respectively, with 10 bases between them. The CDR3 length is 15 residues. From germline, CDR1 is KGHSH and CDR2 LQKENI. CDR3 in amino acids: CASSPQTSYTDTQYF. DNA of the CDR3: TGTGCCAGCTCACCACAAACTAGCTACACAGATACGCAGTATTTT.

The chain couples TRBV7-2 to TRBJ2-7; D remains ambiguous. Germline CDR1 and CDR2: SGHTA and FQGNSA. V lost 1 base and J 7 bases, leaving 11 bases between the germline ends. This CDR3 has 13 residues. CDR3 DNA: TGTGCCAGCAGCTTAGGGTTTCGCTCAGAGCAGTACTTC. Translating it yields CASSLGFRSEQYF.

The chain combines TRBV6-6 with TRBJ2-7; D is perhaps TRBD2 (6 bases). Germline values: CDR1 MNHNY, CDR2 SVGAGI (reference sequence). V gave up 0 bases and J gave up 0 bases, with 12 bases separating them. This CDR3 has 16 residues. This chain's CDR3 is CASSYSLGSGSYEQYF. The CDR3 nucleotides are TGTGCCAGCAGTTACTCGTTGGGTAGCGGCTCCTACGAGCAGTACTTC.

This chain links TRBV1 with TRBJ2-3; no DNA check was done on the table's D call, TRBD2. TRBV1 is a documented pseudogene. There are 15 residues in the CDR3. CDR3 bases: TGCACCAGCAGCCAGGGCGGGACTAGCACAGATACGCAGTATTTT. It encodes CTSSQGGTSTDTQYF.

A single count supports this clone. The chain couples TRBV18 to TRBJ2-1; the D gene is possibly TRBD2 (6 bases). Germline assignment: CDR1 KGHSH and CDR2 LQKENI. The CDR3 is 15 amino acids. The V end lost 3 bases, the J end lost 3 bases, and 12 bases lay between the germline ends. CDR3 amino acids: CASSPGVGGYNEQFF. CDR3 DNA sequence: TGTGCCAGCTCACCTGGGGTCGGGGGCTACAATGAGCAGTTCTTC. The variable domain in full, completed from reference TRBV18 and TRBJ2-1, reads NAGVMQNPRHLVRRRGQEARLRCSPMKGHSHVYWYRQLPEEGLKFMVYLQKENIIDESGMPKERFSAEFPKEGPSILRIQQVVRGDSAAYFCASSPGVGGYNEQFFGPGTRLTVL.

This clone was seen only once. The chain has TRBV5-6 and TRBJ2-5, with 7 bases fitting TRBD1. Germline CDR1 reads SGHDT; CDR2 reads YYEEEE. Trimming at V came to 4 bases and at J to 4 bases, leaving 7 bases not matched to a gene. This CDR3 has 14 amino acids. The CDR3 is CASSPQPGGETQYF. CDR3 DNA: TGTGCCAGCAGCCCCCAGCCAGGGGGAGAGACCCAGTACTTC.

This clone was recorded only once. The chain joins TRBV5-1 to TRBJ2-3; 8 bases line up with TRBD2. Germline-derived CDR1 and CDR2 are SGHRS and YFSETQ. J gave up 2 bases and V 6 bases, and 5 bases lay outside the gene matches. The CDR3 is 14 amino acids. The CDR3 here is CASTTSGSTDTQYF. The CDR3 nucleotides read TGCGCCAGCACAACTAGCGGATCCACAGATACGCAGTATTTT.

The chain recombines TRBV5-1 with TRBJ1-6; unclear D gene. The V gene's germline CDR1 is SGHRS and CDR2 YFSETQ. With 0 bases removed from V and 5 bases from J, the gap between germline ends came to 12 bases. The CDR3 loop spans 16 amino acids. The chain's CDR3 is CASSLVQARDNSPLHF. The CDR3 DNA follows: TGCGCCAGCAGCTTGGTCCAGGCGCGGGATAATTCACCCCTCCACTTT. The full variable domain, rest sourced from reference TRBV5-1 and TRBJ1-6, is KAGVTQTPRYLIKTRGQQVTLSCSPISGHRSVSWYQQTPGQGLQFLFEYFSETQRNKGNFPGRFSGRQFSNSRSEMNVSTLELGDSALYLCASSLVQARDNSPLHFGNGTRLTVT.

V gene TRBV4-3 combines with J gene TRBJ2-5; possibly TRBD2 for D (6 bases). V was cut by 1 base and J by 4 bases, with 13 bases left in between. Germline V gene sequence: CDR1 LGHNA, CDR2 YSLEER. This CDR3 region has 15 residues. CDR3: CASSQVMRGTETQYF. The CDR3 DNA reads as TGCGCCAGCAGCCAAGTAATGCGGGGAACAGAGACCCAGTACTTC.

This sequence joins TRBV5-1 and TRBJ2-1, with 11 bases lining up with TRBD2. The CDR3 is made up of 16 amino acids. V gave up 4 bases and J gave up 8 bases; unmatched junction bases: 11. Germline V gene lookup returns CDR1 SGHRS and CDR2 YFSETQ. In DNA form, the CDR3 reads TGCGCCAGCAGCCCTATAGCGGGAGGGCCAGTATATGAGCAGTTCTTC. It is translated as CASSPIAGGPVYEQFF.

This chain links TRBV13 with TRBJ2-5; TRBD2 might be the D (6 bases). The J call may be wrong; the DNA end is better matched by TRBJ2-7. The CDR3 is 16 amino acids. Germline values: CDR1 PRHDT, CDR2 FYEKMQ (reference sequence). CDR3: CASSLGLLALRYEQYF. CDR3 DNA sequence: TGTGCCAGCAGCTTAGGGTTGCTAGCGCTACGCTACGAGCAGTACTTC.

As regards this clone: This same CDR3 is encoded by further DNA sequences in the sample. The CDR3 bases are TGCAGCGTTGGCCCTAGCACAGATACGCAGTATTTT. Amino acid sequence: CSVGPSTDTQYF. The V call is TRBV29-1, the J call TRBJ2-3; no clear D. V lost 4 bases and J 0 bases, leaving 5 bases between the germline ends. Germline values: CDR1 SQVTM, CDR2 ANQGSEA. The CDR3 runs 12 residues.